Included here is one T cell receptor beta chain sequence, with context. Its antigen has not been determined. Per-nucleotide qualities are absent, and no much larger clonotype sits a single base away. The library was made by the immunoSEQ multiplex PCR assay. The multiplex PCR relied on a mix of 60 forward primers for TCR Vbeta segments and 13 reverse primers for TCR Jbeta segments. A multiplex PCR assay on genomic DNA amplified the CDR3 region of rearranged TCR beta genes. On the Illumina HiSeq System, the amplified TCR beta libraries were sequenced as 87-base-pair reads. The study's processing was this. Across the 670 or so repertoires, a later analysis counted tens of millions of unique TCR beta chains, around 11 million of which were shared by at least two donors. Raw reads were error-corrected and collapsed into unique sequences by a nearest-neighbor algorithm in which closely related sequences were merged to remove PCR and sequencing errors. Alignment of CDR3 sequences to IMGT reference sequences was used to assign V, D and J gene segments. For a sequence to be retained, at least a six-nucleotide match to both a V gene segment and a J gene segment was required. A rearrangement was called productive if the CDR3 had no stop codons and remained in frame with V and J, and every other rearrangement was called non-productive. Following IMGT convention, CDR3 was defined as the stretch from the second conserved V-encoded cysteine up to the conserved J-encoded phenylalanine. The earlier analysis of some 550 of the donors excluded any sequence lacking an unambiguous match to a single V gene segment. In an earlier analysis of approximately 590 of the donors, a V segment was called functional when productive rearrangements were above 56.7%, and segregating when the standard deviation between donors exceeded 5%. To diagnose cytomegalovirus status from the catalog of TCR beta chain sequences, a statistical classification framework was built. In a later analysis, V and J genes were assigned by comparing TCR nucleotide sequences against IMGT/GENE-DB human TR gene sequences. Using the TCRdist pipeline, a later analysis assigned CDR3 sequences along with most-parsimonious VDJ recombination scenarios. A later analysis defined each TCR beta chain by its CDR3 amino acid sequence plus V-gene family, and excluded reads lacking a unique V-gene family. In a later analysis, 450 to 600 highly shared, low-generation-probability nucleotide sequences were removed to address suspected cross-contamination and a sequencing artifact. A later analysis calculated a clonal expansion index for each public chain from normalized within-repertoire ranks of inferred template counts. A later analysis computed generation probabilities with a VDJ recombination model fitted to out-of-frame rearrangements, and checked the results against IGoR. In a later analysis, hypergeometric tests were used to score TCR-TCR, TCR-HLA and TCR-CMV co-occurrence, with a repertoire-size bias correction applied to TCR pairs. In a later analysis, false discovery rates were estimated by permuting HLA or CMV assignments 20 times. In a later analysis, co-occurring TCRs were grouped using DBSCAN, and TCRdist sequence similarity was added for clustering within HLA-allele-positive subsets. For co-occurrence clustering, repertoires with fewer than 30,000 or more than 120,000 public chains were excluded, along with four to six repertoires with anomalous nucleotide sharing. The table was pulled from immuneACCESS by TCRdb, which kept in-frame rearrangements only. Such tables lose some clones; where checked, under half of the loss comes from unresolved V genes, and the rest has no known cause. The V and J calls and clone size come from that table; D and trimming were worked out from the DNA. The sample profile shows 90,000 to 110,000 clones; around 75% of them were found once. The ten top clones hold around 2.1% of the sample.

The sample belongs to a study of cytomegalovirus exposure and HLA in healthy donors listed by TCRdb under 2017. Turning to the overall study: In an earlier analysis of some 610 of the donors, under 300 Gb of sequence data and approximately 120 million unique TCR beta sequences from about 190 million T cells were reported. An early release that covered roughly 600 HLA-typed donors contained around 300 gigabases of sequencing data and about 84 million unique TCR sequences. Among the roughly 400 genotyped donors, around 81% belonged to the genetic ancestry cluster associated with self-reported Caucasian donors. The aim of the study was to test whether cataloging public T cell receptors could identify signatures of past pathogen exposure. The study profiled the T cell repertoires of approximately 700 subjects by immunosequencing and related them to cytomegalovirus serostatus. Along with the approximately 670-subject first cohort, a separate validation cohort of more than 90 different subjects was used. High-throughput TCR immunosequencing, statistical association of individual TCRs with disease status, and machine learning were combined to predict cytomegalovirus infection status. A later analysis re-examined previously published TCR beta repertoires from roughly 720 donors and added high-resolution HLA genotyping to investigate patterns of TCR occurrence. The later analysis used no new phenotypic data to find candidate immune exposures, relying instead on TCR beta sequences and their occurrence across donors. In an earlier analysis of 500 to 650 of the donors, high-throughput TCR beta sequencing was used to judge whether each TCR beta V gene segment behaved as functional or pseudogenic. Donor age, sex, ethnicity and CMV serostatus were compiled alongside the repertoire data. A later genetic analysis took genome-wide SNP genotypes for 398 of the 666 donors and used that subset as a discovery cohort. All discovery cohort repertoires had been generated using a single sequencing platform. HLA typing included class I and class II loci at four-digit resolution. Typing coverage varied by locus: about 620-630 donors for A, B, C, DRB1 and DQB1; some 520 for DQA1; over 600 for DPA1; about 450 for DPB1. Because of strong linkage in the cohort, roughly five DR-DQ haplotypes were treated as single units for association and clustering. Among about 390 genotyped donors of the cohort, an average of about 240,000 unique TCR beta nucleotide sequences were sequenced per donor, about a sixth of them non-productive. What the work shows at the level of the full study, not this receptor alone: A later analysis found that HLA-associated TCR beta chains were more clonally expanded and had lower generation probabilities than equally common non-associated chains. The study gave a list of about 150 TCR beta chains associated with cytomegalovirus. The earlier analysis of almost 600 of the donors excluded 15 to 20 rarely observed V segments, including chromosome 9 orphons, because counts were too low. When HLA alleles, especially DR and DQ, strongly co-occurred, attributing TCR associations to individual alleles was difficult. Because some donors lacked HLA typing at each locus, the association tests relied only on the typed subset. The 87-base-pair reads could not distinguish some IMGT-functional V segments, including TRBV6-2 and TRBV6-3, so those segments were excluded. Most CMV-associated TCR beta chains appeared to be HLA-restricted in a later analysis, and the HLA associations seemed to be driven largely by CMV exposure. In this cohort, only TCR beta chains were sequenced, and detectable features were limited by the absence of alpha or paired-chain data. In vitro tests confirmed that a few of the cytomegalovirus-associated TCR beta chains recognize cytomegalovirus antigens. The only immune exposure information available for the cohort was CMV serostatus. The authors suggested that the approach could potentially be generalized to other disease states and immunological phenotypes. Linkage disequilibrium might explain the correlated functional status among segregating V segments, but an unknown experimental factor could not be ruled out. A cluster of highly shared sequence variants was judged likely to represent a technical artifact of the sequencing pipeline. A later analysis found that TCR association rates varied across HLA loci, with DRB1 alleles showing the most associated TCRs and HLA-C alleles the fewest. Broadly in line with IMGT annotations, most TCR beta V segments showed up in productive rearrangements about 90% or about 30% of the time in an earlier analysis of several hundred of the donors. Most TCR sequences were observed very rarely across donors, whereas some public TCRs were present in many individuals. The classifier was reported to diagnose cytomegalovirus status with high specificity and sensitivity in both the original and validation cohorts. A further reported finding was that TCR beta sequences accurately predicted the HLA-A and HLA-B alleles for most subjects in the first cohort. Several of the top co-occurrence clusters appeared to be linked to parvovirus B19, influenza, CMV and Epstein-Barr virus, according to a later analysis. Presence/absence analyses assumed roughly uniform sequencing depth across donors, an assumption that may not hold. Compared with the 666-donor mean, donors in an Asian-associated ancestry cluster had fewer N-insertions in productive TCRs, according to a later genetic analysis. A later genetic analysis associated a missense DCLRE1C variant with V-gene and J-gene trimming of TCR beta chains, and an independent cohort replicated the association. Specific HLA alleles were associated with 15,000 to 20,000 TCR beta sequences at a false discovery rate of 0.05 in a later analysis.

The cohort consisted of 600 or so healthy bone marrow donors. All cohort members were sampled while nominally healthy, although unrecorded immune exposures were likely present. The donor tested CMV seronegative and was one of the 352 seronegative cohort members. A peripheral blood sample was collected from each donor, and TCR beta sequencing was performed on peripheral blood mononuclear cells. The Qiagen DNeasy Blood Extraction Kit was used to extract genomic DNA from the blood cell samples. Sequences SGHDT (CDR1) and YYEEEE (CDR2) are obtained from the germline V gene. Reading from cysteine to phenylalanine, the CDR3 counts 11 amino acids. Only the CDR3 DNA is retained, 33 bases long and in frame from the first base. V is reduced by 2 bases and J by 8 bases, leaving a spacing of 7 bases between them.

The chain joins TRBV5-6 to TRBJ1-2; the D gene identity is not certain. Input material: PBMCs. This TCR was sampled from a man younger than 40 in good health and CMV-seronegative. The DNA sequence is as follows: TGTGCCAGCAGCTTCTCCCGGGGCTACACCTTC. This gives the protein CASSFSRGYTF. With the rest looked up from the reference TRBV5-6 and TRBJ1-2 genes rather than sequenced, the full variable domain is DAGVTQSPTHLIKTRGQQVTLRCSPKSGHDTVSWYQQALGQGPQFIFQYYEEEERQRGNFPDRFSGHQFPNYSSELNVNALLLGDSALYLCASSFSRGYTFGSGTRLTVV.